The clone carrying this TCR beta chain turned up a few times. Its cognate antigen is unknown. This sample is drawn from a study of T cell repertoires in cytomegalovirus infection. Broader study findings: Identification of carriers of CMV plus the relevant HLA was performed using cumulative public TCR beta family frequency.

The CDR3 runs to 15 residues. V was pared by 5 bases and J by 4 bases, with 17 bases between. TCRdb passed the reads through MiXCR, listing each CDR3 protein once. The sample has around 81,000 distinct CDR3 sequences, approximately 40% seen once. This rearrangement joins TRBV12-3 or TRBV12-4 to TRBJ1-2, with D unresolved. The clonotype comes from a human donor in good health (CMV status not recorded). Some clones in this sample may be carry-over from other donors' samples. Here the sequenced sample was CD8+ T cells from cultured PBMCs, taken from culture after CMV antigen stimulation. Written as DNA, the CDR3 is TGTGCCAGCAGTCCTCTGGGAGCGCTCCCCTATGGCTACACCTTC. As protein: CASSPLGALPYGYTF.